Listed below are T cell receptor beta chains from one sample, sequenced in a study of regulatory T cells in long-lasting Graves disease. One entry per CDR3 protein, called by TCRdb with MiXCR from the multiplex PCR reads. The table has some 470,000 distinct CDR3 sequences, 20% to 25% seen once. The sequenced sample was peripheral blood mononuclear cells (PBMCs), obtained when the disease was refractory, from a patient treated with antithyroid drugs. The receptor set was obtained from a female donor with Graves disease. Both conserved end residues are part of each CDR3. A D gene is named only where the DNA matches it firmly. Rows may omit the clone size; those that give it use once, few, many or a size class.

>-|-|TRBJ1-1|TRBV7-9
CASSLWPQNTEAFF
TGTGCCAGCAGCTTATGGCCCCAGAACACTGAAGCTTTCTTT
>-|TRBD1|TRBJ2-1|TRBV2
CASKDRIYNEQFF
TGTGCCAGCAAGGACAGGATTTATAATGAGCAGTTCTTC
>few|-|TRBJ2-2|TRBV6-2/TRBV6-3
CASSQGWTGELFF
TGTGCCAGCTCCCAGGGGTGGACCGGGGAGCTGTTTTTT
>-|-|TRBJ1-3|TRBV9
CASSDLTGPSGNTIYF
TGTGCCAGCAGCGATCTTACAGGCCCCTCTGGAAACACCATATATTTT
>many|TRBD1|TRBJ1-4|TRBV2
CASIKSTGRNEKLFF
TGTGCCAGCATCAAATCGACAGGGCGCAATGAAAAACTGTTTTTT
>many|TRBD1|TRBJ1-2|TRBV28
CASSPTGGWYGYTF
TGTGCCAGCAGTCCGACAGGGGGGTGGTATGGCTACACCTTC
>few|TRBD1|TRBJ1-1|TRBV4-1
CASRLTGGLGPEAFF
TGCGCCAGCAGACTAACAGGGGGCCTCGGCCCTGAAGCTTTCTTT
>-|TRBD1|TRBJ1-6|TRBV3-1
CASSQIMTGPNSPLHF
TGTGCCAGCAGCCAGATCATGACAGGGCCTAATTCACCCCTCCACTTT
>-|TRBD1|TRBJ2-5|TRBV6-1
CASRKTGQEAQYF
TGTGCCAGCAGGAAGACAGGGCAAGAGGCCCAGTACTTC
>-|-|TRBJ2-6|TRBV6-7
CAGSPGTTISGANVLTF
TGTGCCGGCAGTCCCGGGACAACAATCTCTGGGGCCAACGTCCTGACTTTC
>many|-|TRBJ2-5|TRBV24-1
CATSDRTPGLQETQYF
TGTGCCACCAGTGACCGAACCCCCGGGCTTCAAGAGACCCAGTACTTC
>many|-|TRBJ2-5|TRBV19
CASRRSEKETQYF
TGTGCCAGTAGACGAAGTGAGAAGGAGACCCAGTACTTC
>-|-|TRBJ1-1|TRBV15
CATSRGSHTEAFF
TGTGCCACCAGCAGAGGGTCCCACACTGAAGCTTTCTTT
>few|-|TRBJ2-7|TRBV14
CASSQEKGKYEQYF
TGTGCCAGCAGCCAAGAAAAGGGAAAATACGAGCAGTACTTC
>-|-|TRBJ2-2|TRBV10-3
CASTRQGGTGELFF
TGTGCCTCCACCCGACAGGGAGGCACCGGGGAGCTGTTTTTT
>many|-|TRBJ1-1|TRBV9
CASSVDSGDTFF
TGTGCCAGCAGCGTAGACTCAGGGGACACTTTCTTT
>many|-|TRBJ1-6|TRBV11-2
CASSLGLGYNSPLHF
TGTGCCAGCAGCTTAGGCTTGGGTTATAATTCACCCCTCCACTTT
>many|-|TRBJ1-2|TRBV20-1
CSARGDGVNYGYTF
TGCAGTGCTAGAGGGGACGGAGTTAACTATGGCTACACCTTC
>-|-|TRBJ1-1|TRBV7-9
CASSNSGRNTEAFF
TGTGCCAGCAGCAACAGTGGCAGAAACACTGAAGCTTTCTTT
>many|TRBD2|TRBJ2-7|TRBV12-3/TRBV12-4
CASSLGPGLAGDLSYEQYF
TGTGCCAGCAGTCTGGGGCCGGGACTAGCGGGAGATCTGTCCTACGAGCAGTACTTC
>few|TRBD1|TRBJ1-4|TRBV6-1
CASSDGDRVYEKLFF
TGTGCCAGCAGTGACGGGGACAGGGTCTATGAAAAACTGTTTTTT
>few|-|TRBJ2-2|TRBV30
CAWSLSGELFF
TGTGCCTGGAGTCTCTCGGGGGAGCTGTTTTTT
>-|-|TRBJ2-7|TRBV2
CASSASQGNYEQYF
TGTGCCAGCTCAGCCTCACAGGGAAACTACGAGCAGTACTTC
>-|-|TRBJ1-5|TRBV18
CASSPTTGNDQPQHF
TGTGCCAGCTCACCTACAACAGGGAACGATCAGCCCCAGCATTTT
>-|-|TRBJ2-5|TRBV3-1
CASSQDGDNQETQYF
TGTGCCAGCAGCCAAGATGGGGACAACCAAGAGACCCAGTACTTC
>-|-|TRBJ1-2|TRBV20-1
CSARSPSGTGDYGYTF
TGCAGTGCTAGATCCCCCTCAGGGACCGGGGACTATGGCTACACCTTC
>-|-|TRBJ2-7|TRBV20-1
CSATDGSYEQYF
TGCAGTGCTACGGACGGGTCCTACGAGCAGTACTTC
>many|-|TRBJ1-5|TRBV12-3/TRBV12-4
CASSQQLYSNQPQHF
TGTGCCAGCAGCCAACAGCTTTATAGCAATCAGCCCCAGCATTTT
>few|TRBD1|TRBJ2-7|TRBV7-9
CASSSDRAGYEQYF
TGTGCCAGCAGCTCAGACAGGGCTGGGTACGAGCAGTACTTC
>many|TRBD1|TRBJ1-2|TRBV19
CASFRDRDKGYTF
TGTGCCAGTTTTCGCGACAGGGATAAGGGCTACACCTTC
>few|-|TRBJ1-1|TRBV7-6
CASSLTEGAEAFF
TGTGCCAGCAGCTTAACTGAGGGTGCCGAAGCTTTCTTT